One and the same sample provided the 26 T cell receptor beta chains below, sequenced in a study of blood T cell repertoires in COVID-19. Clones were sequenced by immunoSEQ multiplex PCR, and TCRdb holds only the in-frame ones, with some missing. The sample lists over 45,000 clones, around 86% occurring once. Material: peripheral blood. The receptors were gathered from an older woman with acute or convalescent COVID-19.

The rearrangement links TRBV20-1 to TRBJ2-3; weak D call: TRBD1 (5 bases). Trimming shortened V by 3 bases and J by 10 bases, and 14 bases separated the two germline ends. CDR1 is DFQATT and CDR2 is SNEGSKA in the germline V gene (reference sequence). This CDR3 spans 12 amino acids. CDR3 nucleotides: TGCAGTGCTAGTACCAACAGGTTCTCGCAGTATTTT. It is translated as CSASTNRFSQYF.

The chain is built from TRBV2 and TRBJ1-5, with 7 bases lining up with TRBD1. V gave up 4 bases and J gave up 5 bases; unmatched junction bases: 11. Germline loops: CDR1 SNHLY, CDR2 FYNNEI. There are 16 residues in the CDR3. CDR3 DNA sequence: TGTGCCAGCAGTGCAAATACAGGGGTTCGGCATCAGCCCCAGCATTTT. Its translation: CASSANTGVRHQPQHF.

This chain uses TRBV24-1 with TRBJ2-3; 8 bases agree with TRBD2. Germline trimming cut 9 bases from V and 2 bases from J; bases unmatched to any gene: 9. CDR1 KGHDR and CDR2 SFDVKD come from the germline V gene. The CDR3 length is 15 residues. CDR3 sequence reads: CATGQAGALTDTQYF. CDR3 in DNA: TGTGCCACCGGGCAAGCGGGAGCTCTCACAGATACGCAGTATTTT.

The V and J genes are TRBV7-9 and TRBJ2-5; D might be TRBD1 (6 bases). The length of the CDR3 is 17 residues. The germline CDR1 and CDR2 sequences are SEHNR and FQNEAQ (reference sequence). V was clipped by 8 bases and J by 1 base, with 23 bases between them. The CDR3 here is CASARGRGSTAQETQYF. The CDR3 bases are TGTGCCAGCGCTAGGGGAAGGGGGTCGACCGCCCAAGAGACCCAGTACTTC. The whole variable domain, remainder taken from reference TRBV7-9 and TRBJ2-5, is DTGVSQNPRHKITKRGQNVTFRCDPISEHNRLYWYRQTLGQGPEFLTYFQNEAQLEKSRLLSDRFSAERPKGSFSTLEIQRTEQGDSAMYLCASARGRGSTAQETQYFGPGTRLLVL.

This clone has a handful of counts. J is TRBJ1-2 and V is TRBV4-1, with 7 bases fitting TRBD1. Germline trimming cut 3 bases from V and 3 bases from J; bases unmatched to any gene: 7. The CDR3 runs to 15 residues. CDR1 is MGHRA, CDR2 YSYEKL, per germline. The DNA for the CDR3 is TGCGCCAGCAGCCAGCTGGACAGGCCGGACTATGGCTACACCTTC. Translating gives CASSQLDRPDYGYTF.

This chain joins TRBV5-1 and TRBJ1-6, with 8 bases matching TRBD1. Germline-derived CDR1 and CDR2 are SGHRS and YFSETQ. The V gene end was trimmed by 5 bases and the J gene end by 8 bases; junction bases not matched to a gene: 6. This CDR3 region has 14 residues. The CDR3 DNA reads TGCGCCAGCAGTGGGACAGGATCTGATTCACCCCTCCACTTT. As protein: CASSGTGSDSPLHF.

The chain is built from TRBV30 and TRBJ2-1; 7 positions match TRBD2. The CDR3 is 13 residues long. Per germline, CDR1 GTSNPN and CDR2 SVGIG (reference sequence). In nucleotides, the CDR3 is TGTGCTACGGCGGCGGGAGACTTCAATGAGCAGTTCTTC. Translating it yields CATAAGDFNEQFF.

The rearrangement links TRBV19 to TRBJ1-3; D may be TRBD1 (6 bases). The CDR3 covers 20 residues. Germline lookup yields CDR1 LNHDA and CDR2 SQIVND (reference sequence). V was pared by 7 bases and J by 0 bases, with 28 bases between. The CDR3 loop reads CASTTRPHNEGQSSGNTIYF. DNA for the CDR3: TGTGCCAGTACCACCAGACCGCACAATGAAGGACAGTCCTCTGGAAACACCATATATTTT.

This chain uses TRBV5-1 with TRBJ2-5; no definite D call. Trimming took 0 bases from V and 3 from J, leaving 9 bases between them. Germline assignment: CDR1 SGHRS and CDR2 YFSETQ. This CDR3 is built from 14 residues. Written as DNA, the CDR3 is TGCGCCAGCAGCTTGGGACACCGAGAAGAGACCCAGTACTTC. Its translation: CASSLGHREETQYF.

The chain has TRBV7-8 and TRBJ2-2, with a tentative D call TRBD2 (5 bases). Germline assignment: CDR1 SGHVS and CDR2 FQNEAQ. V was cut by 2 bases and J by 0 bases, with 16 bases left in between. This CDR3 has 18 amino acids. The CDR3 nucleotides are TGTGCCAGCAGCTTAATGTTTGGACTGACCGCGAACACCGGGGAGCTGTTTTTT. This encodes CASSLMFGLTANTGELFF.

The chain links TRBV2 to TRBJ2-3; 9 bases agree with TRBD2. The CDR3 runs 21 residues. The germline gives CDR1 SNHLY, CDR2 FYNNEI. The V gene end was trimmed by 7 bases and the J gene end by 4 bases; junction bases not matched to a gene: 27. The CDR3, as DNA: TGTGCCAGCAAAGGGAGATTGACTAGCCTAGCGGGGTTGAGCACGGCAGATACGCAGTATTTT. It yields the protein CASKGRLTSLAGLSTADTQYF.

This chain joins TRBV6-5 and TRBJ1-5, with a possible D match to TRBD1 (6 bases). Trimming shortened V by 7 bases and J by 3 bases, and 16 bases separated the two germline ends. The CDR3 consists of 15 residues. Germline CDR1 is MNHEY and CDR2 is SVGAGI. This chain's CDR3 is CASTAGVGSNQPQHF. CDR3 DNA sequence: TGTGCCAGCACCGCAGGGGTGGGTTCCAATCAGCCCCAGCATTTT.

J is TRBJ2-1 and V is TRBV13; tentatively, D is TRBD2 (6 bases). The CDR3 is 18 residues long. Trimming shortened V by 0 bases and J by 4 bases, and 19 bases separated the two germline ends. The germline gives CDR1 PRHDT, CDR2 FYEKMQ (reference sequence). Here the CDR3 DNA reads TGTGCCAGCAGCTTAGGGGACCTTTTCGGAGGGTCTTACAATGAGCAGTTCTTC. As protein: CASSLGDLFGGSYNEQFF.

The J gene is TRBJ1-2, the V gene TRBV5-1, with D unresolved. The germline gives CDR1 SGHRS, CDR2 YFSETQ. Trimming shortened V by 0 bases and J by 10 bases, and 10 bases separated the two germline ends. The CDR3 consists of 12 residues. The CDR3 here is CASSLGQEDYTF. The CDR3 DNA is TGCGCCAGCAGCTTGGGGCAAGAGGACTACACCTTC. Full variable domain (remainder filled in from reference TRBV5-1 and TRBJ1-2): KAGVTQTPRYLIKTRGQQVTLSCSPISGHRSVSWYQQTPGQGLQFLFEYFSETQRNKGNFPGRFSGRQFSNSRSEMNVSTLELGDSALYLCASSLGQEDYTFGSGTRLTVV.

CDR3 coding DNA: TGTGCCAGCAGATCGGGACAGTTTAATGAAAAACTGTTTTTT. Translating gives CASRSGQFNEKLFF. The V and J genes are TRBV6-5 and TRBJ1-4; 7 positions agree with TRBD1. V gave up 6 bases and J gave up 4 bases; unmatched junction bases: 5. Germline loops: CDR1 MNHEY, CDR2 SVGAGI. The CDR3 has 14 amino acids.

DNA for the CDR3: TGTGCCAGCTCAGGTAGTGCAGATACGCAGTATTTT. Its protein is CASSGSADTQYF. J is TRBJ2-3 and V is TRBV18; D remains unclear. CDR1 KGHSH and CDR2 LQKENI come from the germline V gene. The CDR3 totals 12 residues. Trimming removed 5 bases from V and 4 bases from J, with 7 bases in between.

V and J are TRBV28 and TRBJ1-3, with 8 bases identical to TRBD1. This CDR3 contains 14 residues. The germline CDR1 and CDR2 sequences are MDHEN and SYDVKM. V was clipped by 9 bases and J by 0 bases; unmatched bases: 4. The CDR3 loop reads CASTGGFSGNTIYF. CDR3 DNA sequence: TGTGCCAGTACAGGGGGTTTCTCTGGAAACACCATATATTTT.

The rearrangement joins TRBV5-1 to TRBJ2-6; tentatively, D is TRBD2 (7 bases). CDR1 SGHRS and CDR2 YFSETQ come from the germline V gene. The V gene lost 4 bases and the J gene lost 0 bases, with 20 bases spanning the gap. This CDR3 has 19 amino acids. CDR3 sequence: CASSTAGALPYSGANVLTF. The CDR3 nucleotides read TGCGCCAGCAGCACGGCGGGGGCCCTACCTTACTCTGGGGCCAACGTCCTGACTTTC. The entire variable domain, with the rest obtained from reference TRBV5-1 and TRBJ2-6, is as follows: KAGVTQTPRYLIKTRGQQVTLSCSPISGHRSVSWYQQTPGQGLQFLFEYFSETQRNKGNFPGRFSGRQFSNSRSEMNVSTLELGDSALYLCASSTAGALPYSGANVLTFGAGSRLTVL.

The chain carries TRBV7-3 and TRBJ2-3; TRBD2 matches at 10 bases. Germline lookup yields CDR1 SGHTA and CDR2 FQGTGA. J lost 7 bases, V lost 3 bases, and 10 bases had no gene match. CDR3 length equals 16 residues. The CDR3 DNA reads TGTGCCAGCAGCTTTTTCGGAGCGGGGGGGCCAAATACGCAGTATTTT. It yields the protein CASSFFGAGGPNTQYF.

This chain uses TRBV28 with TRBJ1-2; D might be TRBD1 (5 bases). The V end lost 6 bases, the J end lost 6 bases, and 20 bases lay between the germline ends. Germline values: CDR1 MDHEN, CDR2 SYDVKM. The CDR3 runs to 15 residues. In nucleotides, the CDR3 is TGTGCCAGCAGCTCCCCGGGCAGGGTTACCAATGGCTACACCTTC. It translates to CASSSPGRVTNGYTF.

The rearrangement links TRBV3-1 (or the pseudogene TRBV3-2) to TRBJ2-2; 9 nucleotides line up with TRBD2. The CDR3 is made up of 16 amino acids. With 7 bases clipped from V and 0 bases from J, the junction kept 6 bases outside the gene matches. Germline V gives CDR1 LGHDT, CDR2 YNNKEL (reference sequence). The CDR3 nucleotides read TGTGCCAGCAAACCGGGACTAGCTCCGAACACCGGGGAGCTGTTTTTT. As protein: CASKPGLAPNTGELFF.

J is TRBJ1-3 and V is TRBV6-4; possibly TRBD1 for D (6 bases). The V gene lost 0 bases and the J gene lost 4 bases, with 19 bases spanning the gap. This CDR3 comprises 18 residues. CDR1 and CDR2 (germline): MRHNA, SNTAGT. For the CDR3, the DNA is TGTGCCAGCAGTGACTCATCATTAGGAACAGGGTCCGGAAACACCATATATTTT. It is translated as CASSDSSLGTGSGNTIYF.

The chain joins TRBV6-1 to TRBJ1-6, with D possibly matching TRBD1 (5 bases). Per germline, CDR1 MNHNS and CDR2 SASEGT. CDR3 length: 14 amino acids. Trimming removed 3 bases at V and 9 bases at J, with 12 bases between. The DNA of the CDR3 is TGTGCCAGCAGTGATCAGGGAAGTGGTTCACCCCTCCACTTT. Translation gives CASSDQGSGSPLHF.

This clone occurred a few times. The V call is TRBV4-2, the J call TRBJ2-7, with TRBD2 matching 8 bases. CDR1 is LGHNA and CDR2 is YNFKEQ in the germline V gene. The CDR3 is 16 residues long. The V and J ends lost 0 bases and 0 bases, in that order; junction bases with no gene match: 4. CDR3 amino acids: CASSQDAGTSSYEQYF. For the CDR3, the DNA is TGTGCCAGCAGCCAAGATGCCGGGACTAGCTCCTACGAGCAGTACTTC.

This sequence joins TRBV5-1 and TRBJ2-5; D is unresolved. CDR3 length equals 14 residues. Germline CDR1 and CDR2: SGHRS and YFSETQ. The V end was cut by 4 bases, the J end by 1 base, with 11 bases between. CDR3 DNA: TGCGCCAGCAGCCAGCCGCAGGCCCAAGAGACCCAGTACTTC. It translates to CASSQPQAQETQYF.

This chain links TRBV7-2 with TRBJ1-2; D remains unclear. The V end was cut by 5 bases, the J end by 6 bases, with 19 bases between. Germline lookup yields CDR1 SGHTA and CDR2 FQGNSA. This CDR3 is built from 15 residues. CDR3 DNA sequence: TGTGCCAGCAGCCCCTCCGGGGTAAGGACGGATGGCTACACCTTC. Protein sequence: CASSPSGVRTDGYTF.